The 15 T cell receptor beta chains below come from one sample, sequenced in a study of blood T cell repertoires in COVID-19. Using immunoSEQ multiplex PCR, the repertoire was profiled, and TCRdb retains in-frame clones only, with some absent. The table records some 150,000 clones, roughly 83% of them present only once. Sample: peripheral blood. The receptors stem from a woman in her fifties or sixties with COVID-19, enrolled during active disease.

The genes are TRBV18 and TRBJ2-3; no clear D. The V and J ends lost 3 bases and 7 bases respectively, with 11 bases between them. Per germline, CDR1 KGHSH and CDR2 LQKENI. The CDR3 covers 13 residues. This chain's CDR3 is CASSPARYNTQYF. The CDR3 DNA follows: TGTGCCAGCTCACCGGCCAGGTATAATACGCAGTATTTT.

CDR3 amino acids: CASSYSSFRTANTGELFF. The CDR3 nucleotides read TGTGCCAGCAGTTACTCGAGTTTCAGGACAGCGAACACCGGGGAGCTGTTTTTT. The V and J genes are TRBV6-2 or TRBV6-3 and TRBJ2-2, with a possible D match to TRBD1 (6 bases). The CDR3 covers 18 residues. V lost 0 bases to trimming and J lost 0 bases, with 14 bases between them. CDR1 and CDR2 (germline): MNHEY, SVGEGT.

This sequence joins TRBV6-5 and TRBJ1-1; 7 bases fit TRBD1. The V and J ends lost 6 bases and 8 bases, in that order; junction bases with no gene match: 6. This CDR3 has 12 amino acids. Germline V lookup: CDR1 MNHEY, CDR2 SVGAGI. CDR3: CASRGGPGEAFF. CDR3 in DNA: TGTGCCAGCAGAGGGGGCCCGGGCGAAGCTTTCTTT.

This rearrangement joins TRBV3-1 (or the pseudogene TRBV3-2) to TRBJ1-4; D is uncertain. The CDR3 runs to 14 residues. CDR1 is LGHDT and CDR2 is YNNKEL in the germline V gene (reference sequence). V dropped 4 bases and J dropped 4 bases, with 10 bases sitting between them. The CDR3 reads CASSLFGDNEKLFF. CDR3 sequence (DNA): TGTGCCAGCAGCCTATTCGGTGATAATGAAAAACTGTTTTTT.

The chain links TRBV6-6 to TRBJ1-2; D remains unclear. V lost 5 bases to trimming and J lost 8 bases, with 15 bases between them. This CDR3 is 13 amino acids long. The germline gives CDR1 MNHNY, CDR2 SVGAGI (reference sequence). The CDR3 DNA sequence: TGTGCCAGCAGTACCCCAGGAGGAACGGGCTACACCTTC. Amino acids: CASSTPGGTGYTF.

This clone has just one count. V gene TRBV24-1 combines with J gene TRBJ1-2; perhaps TRBD1 as D (5 bases). CDR3 length: 15 residues. Germline V CDR1 and CDR2: KGHDR, SFDVKD. Trimming took 4 bases from V and 2 from J, leaving 13 bases between them. The CDR3 DNA is TGTGCCACCAGTGACCCCGCGGGGGGAAACTATGGCTACACCTTC. The encoded protein is CATSDPAGGNYGYTF.

The V and J genes are TRBV2 and TRBJ1-2, with D possibly matching TRBD1 (5 bases). The germline gives CDR1 SNHLY, CDR2 FYNNEI. V was pared by 3 bases and J by 8 bases, with 22 bases between. The CDR3 extends over 16 amino acids. The DNA of the CDR3 is TGTGCCAGCAGTGACGGACAAGGCCATAGGGTACAAGGCTACACCTTC. Protein product: CASSDGQGHRVQGYTF.

This clone has a handful of counts. The rearrangement links TRBV6-5 to TRBJ2-5; 7 nucleotides line up with TRBD2. Germline V CDR1 and CDR2: MNHEY, SVGAGI. CDR3 length equals 15 residues. Losses at the gene ends were 7 bases for V and 1 base for J; bases not matched to a gene: 9. CDR3 sequence: CASNSASGFQETQYF. CDR3 in DNA: TGTGCCAGCAATTCGGCTAGCGGATTCCAAGAGACCCAGTACTTC.

A few counts support this clone. The genes are TRBV2 and TRBJ2-5; 12 nucleotides line up with TRBD2. Germline V gene sequence: CDR1 SNHLY, CDR2 FYNNEI. The CDR3 is 13 residues long. V shed 7 bases, J shed 13 bases, and the junction held 10 bases outside the gene matches. Here the CDR3 reads CASTLAGGPPRYF. CDR3 nucleotides: TGTGCCAGCACTCTAGCGGGAGGGCCCCCGAGGTACTTC.

V is TRBV11-3 and J is TRBJ2-5, with D possibly matching TRBD2 (6 bases). Germline CDR1 is SGHNT and CDR2 is YENEEA. The CDR3 runs to 15 residues. V gave up 7 bases and J gave up 5 bases, with 20 bases separating them. CDR3 loop: CASTFPMGLGETQYF. The CDR3 DNA follows: TGTGCCAGCACCTTCCCTATGGGACTTGGGGAGACCCAGTACTTC.

The chain recombines TRBV19 with TRBJ1-4; tentatively, D is TRBD1 (6 bases). The germline V and J ends were trimmed by 5 bases and 8 bases, with 15 bases remaining between them. The CDR3 contains 14 residues. Germline CDR1 reads LNHDA; CDR2 reads SQIVND (reference sequence). The CDR3 loop is CASSLDLQGEKLFF. The CDR3 bases are TGTGCCAGTAGTCTGGACCTTCAGGGGGAAAAACTGTTTTTT.

The rearrangement uses TRBV11-2 and TRBJ1-3; 8 nucleotides match TRBD1. The J segment lost 2 bases and the V segment lost 5 bases, leaving 11 bases of the junction unmatched. The length of the CDR3 is 17 residues. CDR1 is SGHAT, CDR2 FQNNGV, per germline. This CDR3 is CASSPYTGGLAGNTIYF. CDR3 in DNA: TGTGCCAGCAGCCCATATACAGGGGGTTTGGCTGGAAACACCATATATTTT.

The CDR3 sequence is CASSNAGEETQYF. DNA of the CDR3: TGTGCCAGCAGCAATGCAGGGGAAGAGACCCAGTACTTC. The V gene is TRBV11-3, the J gene TRBJ2-5, with D tentatively TRBD1 (6 bases). The V and J ends lost 5 bases and 3 bases respectively, with 10 bases between them. Per the germline V gene, CDR1 is SGHNT and CDR2 is YENEEA. The CDR3 runs 13 residues.

The J gene is TRBJ1-6, the V gene TRBV6-6; D call uncertain. Germline CDR1 reads MNHNY; CDR2 reads SVGAGI (reference sequence). V was pared by 7 bases and J by 4 bases, with 11 bases between. This CDR3 is built from 14 residues. CDR3 in DNA: TGTGCCAGCACCTCCGGAGAGTATAATTCACCCCTCCACTTT. Its protein product is CASTSGEYNSPLHF.

This clone occurred once. The chain uses TRBV6-5 and TRBJ1-2, with D perhaps TRBD1 (5 bases). V lost 5 bases and J lost 5, with 12 bases in between. The germline CDR1 and CDR2 sequences are MNHEY and SVGAGI. The CDR3 sequence is 13 residues long. CDR3 region: CASSPGQFYGYTF. The CDR3 nucleotides are TGTGCCAGCAGTCCTGGACAATTTTATGGCTACACCTTC.